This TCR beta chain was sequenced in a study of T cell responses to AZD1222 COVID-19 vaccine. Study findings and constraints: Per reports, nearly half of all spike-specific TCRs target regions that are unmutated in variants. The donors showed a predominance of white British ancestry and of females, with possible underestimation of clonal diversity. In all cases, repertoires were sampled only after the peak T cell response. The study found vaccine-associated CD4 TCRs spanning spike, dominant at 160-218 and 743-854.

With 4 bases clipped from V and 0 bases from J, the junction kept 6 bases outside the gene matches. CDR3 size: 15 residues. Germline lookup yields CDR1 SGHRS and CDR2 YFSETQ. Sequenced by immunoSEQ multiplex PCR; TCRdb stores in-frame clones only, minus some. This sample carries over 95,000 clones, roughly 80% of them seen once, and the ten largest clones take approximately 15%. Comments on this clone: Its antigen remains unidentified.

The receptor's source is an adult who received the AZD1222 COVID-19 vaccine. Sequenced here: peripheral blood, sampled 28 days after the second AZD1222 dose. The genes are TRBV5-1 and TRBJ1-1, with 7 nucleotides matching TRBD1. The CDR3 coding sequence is TGCGCCAGCAGCCCCAGGACAGGAATGAACACTGAAGCTTTCTTT. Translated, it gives CASSPRTGMNTEAFF.